This T cell receptor beta chain was sequenced in a study of identical twins' blood T cells. Germline CDR1 is WSHSY and CDR2 is SAAADI. The CDR3 contains 14 residues. V lost 8 bases and J lost 5; bases outside the gene matches: 7. Both ends of each TCR cDNA library bore sample-specific barcodes. TCRdb called the 5' RACE reads again in MiXCR, with one record for every CDR3 protein. The data contain 300,000 to 400,000 distinct CDR3 sequences, roughly 31% of them singletons. The three twin pairs were reared together, likely meeting the same infections. This TCR was sampled from a woman aged 18-55 years in good health. Source material: PBMCs. The V and J genes are TRBV10-2 and TRBJ2-5; 11 nucleotides match TRBD2. The CDR3 here is CASAGLAARETQYF. For the CDR3, the DNA is TGCGCCAGCGCGGGACTAGCGGCCCGGGAGACCCAGTACTTC.